These T cell receptor beta chains were read from a single sample in a study of neoadjuvant nivolumab and ipilimumab in lung cancer. Here immunoSEQ multiplex PCR was the method, and the copy in TCRdb shows in-frame clones only, minus some. The sample lists 15,000 to 20,000 clones, about nine tenths occurring once. This material consisted of peripheral blood, taken before neoadjuvant nivolumab, alone or with ipilimumab. These receptors were taken from an adult with non-small cell lung cancer. Both conserved end residues are part of each CDR3. A D gene is named only where the DNA matches it firmly. Rows may omit the clone size; those that give it use once, few, many or a size class.

>TRBJ1-5|once|TRBV6-5|.
TGTGCCAGCAGTTTGACGGCCTATAGCAATCAGCCCCAGCATTTT
CASSLTAYSNQPQHF
>TRBJ2-1|.|TRBV29-1|TRBD2
TGCAGCGTTGTGCTAATCCCCCCCAGGCGGGGCGGGAGTTACAATGAGCAGTTCTTC
CSVVLIPPRRGGSYNEQFF
>TRBJ1-1|few|TRBV4-2|.
TGTGCCAGCAGCCAATCCCGGGGGGGGAGGTTCACTGAAGCTTTCTTT
CASSQSRGGRFTEAFF
>TRBJ2-7|.|TRBV11-1|TRBD1
TGTGCCAGCGTTCCAACTAGGGGGCACGAGCAGTACTTC
CASVPTRGHEQYF
>TRBJ1-1|.|TRBV14|.
TGTGCCAGCAGCCAAATACATGGGAACACTGAAGCTTTCTTT
CASSQIHGNTEAFF
>TRBJ2-2|.|TRBV7-2|.
TGTGCCAGCAGCTTATATGGCGGGGGCTTAAACACCGGGGAGCTGTTTTTT
CASSLYGGGLNTGELFF
>TRBJ2-3|.|TRBV25-1|TRBD2
TGTGCCAGCTCCAAGACTAGCGGAGTCACAGATACGCAGTATTTT
CASSKTSGVTDTQYF
>TRBJ1-2|.|TRBV18|TRBD1
TGTGCCAGCTCACTCGCCCGGGACAGCTATGGCTACACCTTC
CASSLARDSYGYTF
>TRBJ1-2|once|TRBV19|.
TGTGCCAGTAGTATGGTCCCAGGGAGTGGCTACACCTTC
CASSMVPGSGYTF
>TRBJ2-7|.|TRBV6-5|TRBD1
TGTGCCAGCAGCCCCAGGGACAGGGTCCACGAGCAGTACTTC
CASSPRDRVHEQYF
>TRBJ2-2|.|TRBV18|.
TGTGCCAGCTCTCCGGGACTGGGTAACACCGGGGAGCTGTTTTTT
CASSPGLGNTGELFF
>TRBJ2-7|.|TRBV7-9|.
TGTGCCAGCAGCTACTTTAAGGGGCTCGAACTTGACGTCGGCGAGCAGTACTTC
CASSYFKGLELDVGEQYF
>TRBJ2-7|.|TRBV5-1|.
TGCGCCAGCAGATTGGAGTCCCGCTCCTACGAGCAGTACTTC
CASRLESRSYEQYF
>TRBJ2-4|.|TRBV7-9|.
TGTGCCAGCAGCAACCAGGGAGCCAAAAACATTCAGTACTTC
CASSNQGAKNIQYF
>TRBJ2-7|.|TRBV14|.
TGTGCCAGCAGCCACGGCACAGCCATGCCTCATTACGAGCAGTACTTC
CASSHGTAMPHYEQYF
>TRBJ2-5|.|TRBV30|.
TGTGCCTCTGGCGTGGCGGTCCAAGAGACCCAGTACTTC
CASGVAVQETQYF
>TRBJ1-1|.|TRBV5-1|.
TGCGCCAGCAGCGGTGGAGACATGAACACTGAAGCTTTCTTT
CASSGGDMNTEAFF
>TRBJ2-5|.|TRBV5-1|TRBD2
TGCGCCAGCAGCTCCCCCACTAGCGGTCACCAAGAGACCCAGTACTTC
CASSSPTSGHQETQYF
>TRBJ2-1|.|TRBV11-2|TRBD2
TGTGCCAGCAGCTCGTGGACTAGCGGGACTTTCAATGAGCAGTTCTTC
CASSSWTSGTFNEQFF
>TRBJ1-2|.|TRBV30|TRBD1
TGTGCCTGGGACAGGGGACCCAACTATGGCTACACCTTC
CAWDRGPNYGYTF
>TRBJ1-1|.|TRBV5-1|.
TGCGCCAGCAGCGAAGTGAAAATGAACACTGAAGCTTTCTTT
CASSEVKMNTEAFF
>TRBJ2-7|few|TRBV18|.
TGTGCCAGCTCACCAGTAGAATCCTACGAGCAGTACTTC
CASSPVESYEQYF
>TRBJ1-2|.|TRBV5-6|.
TGTGCCAGCAGCTTGGGACAGATCGGGTATGGCTACACCTTC
CASSLGQIGYGYTF
>TRBJ1-5|.|TRBV6-6|TRBD1
TGTGCCAGCAGTGAGGACAGGGGAAACAATCAGCCCCAGCATTTT
CASSEDRGNNQPQHF
>TRBJ1-5|.|TRBV2|.
TGTGCCAGCAGTGTTGAAGGAAACCAGCCCCAGCATTTT
CASSVEGNQPQHF
>TRBJ2-2|.|TRBV2|.
TGTGCCAGCAGTGTCAGGCCACCGACCACCGGGGAGCTGTTTTTT
CASSVRPPTTGELFF
>TRBJ2-7|.|TRBV6-1|TRBD2
TGTGCCAGCACCTATGGGACTAGCCACGAGCAGTACTTC
CASTYGTSHEQYF
>TRBJ2-3|.|TRBV5-1|TRBD2
TGCGCCAGCAGCTTGGCGGGACTAGACACAGATACGCAGTATTTT
CASSLAGLDTDTQYF
>TRBJ1-5|.|TRBV27|.
TGTGCCAGCAGTTTATGGGTTAATCAGCCCCAGCATTTT
CASSLWVNQPQHF
>TRBJ1-4|.|TRBV30|TRBD1
TGTGCCTGGAGTACCGGGACAGGGCTAGAAAAACTGTTTTTT
CAWSTGTGLEKLFF
>TRBJ2-7|.|TRBV18|TRBD1
TGTGCCAGCTCACCAGGGACAGGGGCTTACGAGCAGTACTTC
CASSPGTGAYEQYF
>TRBJ1-2|.|TRBV7-2|.
TGTGCCAGCAGCTTAGAGCGGCAGAAAGGCTACACCTTC
CASSLERQKGYTF
>TRBJ2-1|.|TRBV5-1|TRBD2
TGCGCCAGCAGCGACGGACTAGCGGGAAGCGATGAGCAGTTCTTC
CASSDGLAGSDEQFF
>TRBJ1-1|.|TRBV6-5|.
TGTGCCAGCAGTTACGCCCGACAGACTGAAGCTTTCTTT
CASSYARQTEAFF
>TRBJ2-3|.|TRBV7-2|.
TGTGCCAGCAGCCAGACTCGGGTTACGCAGTATTTT
CASSQTRVTQYF
>TRBJ2-5|.|TRBV5-4|TRBD1
TGTGCCAGCAGCTTGAGGGGACAGGGCGGGGGAGAGACCCAGTACTTC
CASSLRGQGGGETQYF
>TRBJ2-7|.|TRBV12-5|.
TGTGCTAGTGTCCAGGGGCGGGACCTCTACGAGCAGTACTTC
CASVQGRDLYEQYF
>TRBJ2-7|.|TRBV29-1|TRBD2
TGCAGCGTCTTCGGGACTAGCGGGACGGAGGAGCAGTACTTC
CSVFGTSGTEEQYF
>TRBJ2-1|.|TRBV6-5|.
TGTGCCAGCAGTTACGGTCGCCTAGCTTCTTACAATGAGCAGTTCTTC
CASSYGRLASYNEQFF
>TRBJ2-1|.|TRBV15|.
TGTGCCACCAGCAGAGATCGAGTACTTGGGAATGAGCAGTTCTTC
CATSRDRVLGNEQFF
>TRBJ1-2|.|TRBV4-2|.
TGTGCCAGCAGCCAGACGGGACGGAGCTATGGCTACACCTTC
CASSQTGRSYGYTF
>TRBJ2-3|.|TRBV7-6|.
TGTGCCAGCAGCTTAGCCCTAGCAGATACGCAGTATTTT
CASSLALADTQYF
>TRBJ2-2|.|TRBV25-1|TRBD2
TGTGCCAGCAGTGAAAACCCTAGCGGGAGTAAGCTGTTTTTT
CASSENPSGSKLFF
>TRBJ2-5|.|TRBV29-1|.
TGCAGCGTTGTCTCAGGGAGTGAGACCCAGTACTTC
CSVVSGSETQYF
>TRBJ2-1|.|TRBV7-2|.
TGTGCCACCAGCGCGGACATCAAATCCTACAATGAGCAGTTCTTC
CATSADIKSYNEQFF
>TRBJ1-1|.|TRBV7-9|.
TGTGCCAGCAGCGGGGACTCTATGAACACTGAAGCTTTCTTT
CASSGDSMNTEAFF
>TRBJ2-5|.|TRBV7-9|.
TGTGCCAGCAGCTTGGCACGGGGCCAAGAGACCCAGTACTTC
CASSLARGQETQYF
>TRBJ1-2|.|TRBV13|.
TGTGCCAGCAGCTTAGACAGGGAACGAGGCTACACCTTC
CASSLDRERGYTF
>TRBJ2-7|.|TRBV18|.
TGTGCCAGCTCACCACAGAGGAGCGAGCAGTACTTC
CASSPQRSEQYF
>TRBJ1-2|.|TRBV28|TRBD1
TGTGCCAGCAGCAACCAGGGGGCGGCCTTCTATGGCTACACCTTC
CASSNQGAAFYGYTF
>TRBJ1-1|few|TRBV7-6|TRBD1
TGTGCCAGCAGCCCCGGGACAGGGATGAGCACTGAAGCTTTCTTT
CASSPGTGMSTEAFF
>TRBJ1-1|.|TRBV5-5|.
TGTGCCAGCAGCGAGAAGGTAATGAACACTGAAGCTTTCTTT
CASSEKVMNTEAFF
>TRBJ2-2|.|TRBV5-1|TRBD1
TGCGCCAGCAGCCGGTCGGGACAGGGGACCGGGGAGCTGTTTTTT
CASSRSGQGTGELFF
>TRBJ1-2|once|TRBV9|TRBD1
TGTGCCAGCACCAAGGACAGGGGTGGTGGCTACACCTTC
CASTKDRGGGYTF